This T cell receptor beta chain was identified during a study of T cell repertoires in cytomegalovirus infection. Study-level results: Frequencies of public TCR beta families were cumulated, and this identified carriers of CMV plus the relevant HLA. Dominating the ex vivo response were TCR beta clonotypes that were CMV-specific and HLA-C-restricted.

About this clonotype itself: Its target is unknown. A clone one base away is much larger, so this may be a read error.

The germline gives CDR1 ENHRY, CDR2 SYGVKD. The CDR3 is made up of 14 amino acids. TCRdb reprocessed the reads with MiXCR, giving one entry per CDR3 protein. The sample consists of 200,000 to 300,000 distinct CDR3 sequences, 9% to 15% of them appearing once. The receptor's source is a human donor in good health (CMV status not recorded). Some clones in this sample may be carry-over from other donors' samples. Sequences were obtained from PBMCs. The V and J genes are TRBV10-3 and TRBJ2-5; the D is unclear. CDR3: CAISESVGVEPQYF. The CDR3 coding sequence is TGTGCCATCAGTGAGTCTGTGGGTGTAGAGCCCCAGTACTTC.